The 2 T cell receptor beta chains given below trace back to one sample, sequenced in a study of beta chain features in type 1 diabetes (dated by TCRdb to 2016 to 2019). Broader findings and caveats from the paper: A moderate but significant shortening of TCRB CDR3 length was observed in type 1 diabetes patients in all four CD4+ subsets.

Which antigens these TCRs recognize remains unknown. The library was prepared using the immunoSEQ multiplex PCR assay. The entire amount of isolated RNA was reverse transcribed using the High Capacity cDNA Reverse Transcription Kit, so the sequenced TCRB transcripts were expressed ones. The source is immuneACCESS, and TCRdb retained only in-frame sequences with V and J called. Part of the clones is not carried over; for the studies checked, unresolved V genes explain less than half of this, and the remainder is unexplained. The sample contains some 240,000 clones, 16% of them found a single time. The top ten constitute less than 0.09% of the sample. The sample consisted of naive CD4+ T cells from blood. According to the study, the label for this sample's cell subset or site signals: true naive CD4+ T cells. These receptor sequences come from a young man with type 1 diabetes.

The V gene is TRBV7-9, the J gene TRBJ2-3; D gene uncertain. V was shortened by 1 base and J by 2 bases, with 10 bases between the two germline ends. The CDR3 is 15 amino acids. The germline V gene has CDR1 SEHNR and CDR2 FQNEAQ (reference sequence). The CDR3, as DNA: TGTGCCAGCAGCTTAGAAGGCGTCCACACAGATACGCAGTATTTT. Amino acids: CASSLEGVHTDTQYF.

This rearrangement joins TRBV11-1 to TRBJ2-2; D possibly corresponds to TRBD2 (6 bases). From germline, CDR1 is SGHAT and CDR2 FQDESV (reference sequence). Trimming removed 2 bases at V and 4 bases at J, with 11 bases between. The CDR3 loop spans 15 amino acids. CDR3 in amino acids: CASSLYGSTTGELFF. CDR3 coding DNA: TGTGCCAGCAGCTTATACGGGAGTACCACCGGGGAGCTGTTTTTT. Combining the CDR3 with reference TRBV11-1 and TRBJ2-2 gives the whole variable domain EAEVAQSPRYKITEKSQAVAFWCDPISGHATLYWYRQILGQGPELLVQFQDESVVDDSQLPKDRFSAERLKGVDSTLKIQPAELGDSAMYLCASSLYGSTTGELFFGEGSRLTVL.